The source of this T cell receptor beta chain is a study of T cells in Graves' hyperthyroidism and ophthalmopathy. From RNA transcripts, TCR beta CDR3 regions were amplified. The study used the HTBI primer set for a first-round RT-PCR of the TCR CDR3. TCRdb reprocessed the multiplex PCR reads via MiXCR and lists one record per CDR3 protein. Seen here are 800,000 or so distinct CDR3 sequences, 35% to 40% observed once, and the top ten hold approximately 8.7%. The table lists this clonotype with a few counts. Its antigen is not identified. Study-wide findings and caveats: Median prediction lead before ophthalmopathy onset was roughly 6 months with the model. In the blood, most expanded thyroid clonotypes above 0.001 appeared as well.

V lost 7 bases and J lost 0; bases outside the gene matches: 8. This CDR3 is built from 16 residues. Germline V gene lookup returns CDR1 LNHDA and CDR2 SQIVND (reference sequence). Each diagnosis was grounded in clinical symptoms, serum thyroxine and TRAb, thyroid ultrasound, and orbital computed tomography. PBMCs were collected from a roughly 10 ml volume of fresh peripheral blood. This chain uses TRBV19 with TRBJ1-5, with TRBD1 matching 8 bases. The TCR comes from a man in his late teens or twenties with Graves' hyperthyroidism. The sample was blood. CDR3 protein: CASKHLTGDSNQPQHF. CDR3 sequence (DNA): TGTGCCAGTAAGCATCTGACAGGGGATAGCAATCAGCCCCAGCATTTT.